The next 5 T cell receptor beta chains were all read from a single sample in a study of blood T cell repertoires in COVID-19 (TCRdb year 2020). Libraries came from the immunoSEQ multiplex PCR assay. The source is immuneACCESS, and TCRdb retained only in-frame sequences with V and J called. Part of the clones is not carried over; for the studies checked, unresolved V genes explain less than half of this, and the remainder is unexplained. In all, the sample holds about 150,000 clones, and 80% to 90% of those were seen once. About 2.6% of the sample is held by the ten biggest clonotypes. The sample taken for sequencing was peripheral blood. These receptors originate from a human donor with acute or convalescent COVID-19. The donor label of this sample is uncertain.

V and J are TRBV4-3 and TRBJ2-4, with a weak D call TRBD1 (6 bases). The CDR3 runs 15 residues. The V and J ends lost 1 base and 0 bases respectively, with 7 bases between them. Germline V gene lookup returns CDR1 LGHNA and CDR2 YSLEER. The CDR3 loop reads CASSQGQEAKNIQYF. The CDR3 nucleotides are TGCGCCAGCAGCCAAGGACAGGAAGCCAAAAACATTCAGTACTTC.

The gene calls are TRBV7-9 and TRBJ2-7; 12 bases are a match to TRBD1. Trimming took 4 bases from V and 5 from J; bases not matched to a gene: 6. The CDR3 totals 15 residues. CDR1 SEHNR and CDR2 FQNEAQ come from the germline V gene (reference sequence). The CDR3 sequence: CASSSPGQGAHEQYF. The CDR3 nucleotides are TGTGCCAGCAGCTCTCCGGGACAGGGGGCCCACGAGCAGTACTTC.

The J gene is TRBJ2-5, the V gene TRBV5-1; 9 bases are shared with TRBD2. Trimming removed 1 base from V and 5 bases from J; junction bases left unmatched: 12. CDR3 length equals 17 residues. Germline V gives CDR1 SGHRS, CDR2 YFSETQ. The CDR3 sequence is CASSLSAGGPPGETQYF. Written as DNA, the CDR3 is TGCGCCAGCAGCTTGTCGGCGGGAGGGCCACCCGGGGAGACCCAGTACTTC. Looking up the rest from reference TRBV5-1 and TRBJ2-5 gives the full variable domain: KAGVTQTPRYLIKTRGQQVTLSCSPISGHRSVSWYQQTPGQGLQFLFEYFSETQRNKGNFPGRFSGRQFSNSRSEMNVSTLELGDSALYLCASSLSAGGPPGETQYFGPGTRLLVL.

This clone was found once. The chain couples TRBV15 to TRBJ2-3; 9 bases agree with TRBD2. Germline V gene sequence: CDR1 LNHNV, CDR2 YYDKDF (reference sequence). Trimming removed 3 bases from V and 4 bases from J; junction bases left unmatched: 11. This CDR3 region has 17 residues. The CDR3 loop is CATSSGNSGSIADTQYF. The CDR3 DNA follows: TGTGCCACCAGCAGTGGGAATAGCGGGAGTATCGCAGATACGCAGTATTTT.

J is TRBJ1-1 and V is TRBV5-8, with D tentatively TRBD1 (6 bases). The V end was cut by 2 bases, the J end by 5 bases, with 10 bases between. CDR1 is SGHTS, CDR2 YDEGEE, per germline. This CDR3 is 13 amino acids long. This CDR3 is CASSLNRATEAFF. The CDR3 DNA reads TGTGCCAGCAGCTTAAACAGGGCAACTGAAGCTTTCTTT.